One TCR beta chain is described in this entry. Its antigen is unknown. This record comes from a study of OX40 agonist ivuxolimab in advanced cancers. Findings and limits, study-wide: The authors did not determine the antigen specificity of the expanded peripheral T cells.

The assay was immunoSEQ multiplex PCR, and TCRdb's table has in-frame clones only and misses some. Altogether some 81,000 clones are present, 80% to 90% being singletons, with the ten largest covering just under 2%. Germline V gene data show CDR1 as MNHEY and CDR2 as SMNVEV (reference sequence). The ends were cut back, 5 bases at V and 5 bases at J, with 14 bases in the middle. The CDR3 totals 14 residues. The sequencing used CD4+ or CD8+ T cells sorted from blood, collected in a trial of the OX40 agonist ivuxolimab. This TCR was recovered from an adult with an advanced solid tumor such as melanoma, head and neck, liver or kidney cancer. This chain links TRBV27 with TRBJ2-3; D is possibly TRBD2 (5 bases). For the CDR3, the DNA is TGTGCCAGCAGTCACGCAGGTGAGGGAGATACGCAGTATTTT. Amino acid sequence: CASSHAGEGDTQYF.